This T cell receptor beta chain was captured in a study of T cells expressing NK-cell markers. Overall study context: Seven of the eight sequenced donors were HCMV-seropositive; one was seronegative. The study, taken as a whole, reports: A few donors likewise had their CD3+CD56-NKG2C+ fraction led by these clonotypes.

For each CDR3 protein, TCRdb gives one entry from its re-call of the 5' RACE reads, without DNA. Here the sample table reports about 260,000 distinct CDR3 sequences. This CDR3 contains 15 residues. A note on this clonotype: What it recognizes is unknown.

J is TRBJ1-1 and V is TRBV12-3 or TRBV12-4; there is no DNA to check the TCRdb D call of TRBD1. Sequencing input: blood T cells: a sorted CD56 or NKG2C T cell subset, CD4+ or CD8+ T cells, or bulk PBMC T cells (not recorded which). The receptor was isolated from a man aged 18 to 29 in good health. CDR3 region: CASSTSGGGNTEAFF.